Below are 28 T cell receptor beta chains sequenced from a single sample in a study of T cell changes during pregnancy in multiple sclerosis (dated by TCRdb to about 2019). The receptor library was made with the immunoSEQ multiplex PCR assay. TCRdb's version of the immuneACCESS table is confined to in-frame rearrangements and falls short of the full clone set. An unresolved V gene accounts for under half of the shortfall where checked; the remainder is of unknown origin. The sample includes over 65,000 clones, with 91% observed a single time. Of the sample, roughly 2.5% falls within the top ten clones. The sample was peripheral blood, taken in the first trimester of pregnancy. The origin of the receptors is a female donor with multiple sclerosis, enrolled in a pregnancy study.

V is TRBV9 and J is TRBJ1-1; D is undetermined. V lost 0 bases and J 0 bases, leaving 6 bases between the germline ends. The CDR3 extends over 14 amino acids. Per the germline V gene, CDR1 is SGDLS and CDR2 is YYNGEE. The CDR3 is CASSVAVVNTEAFF. The CDR3 nucleotides are TGTGCCAGCAGCGTAGCGGTGGTGAACACTGAAGCTTTCTTT. Together with reference TRBV9 and TRBJ1-1, the CDR3 gives the full variable domain: DSGVTQTPKHLITATGQRVTLRCSPRSGDLSVYWYQQSLDQGLQFLIQYYNGEERAKGNILERFSAQQFPDLHSELNLSSLELGDSALYFCASSVAVVNTEAFFGQGTRLTVV.

CDR3 DNA sequence: TGTGCCAGCAGCCCAGTTAACTATGGCTACACCTTC. Its translation is CASSPVNYGYTF. The V call is TRBV6-1, the J call TRBJ1-2; D remains ambiguous. Per the germline V gene, CDR1 is MNHNS and CDR2 is SASEGT. V lost 6 bases to trimming and J lost 1 base, with 6 bases between them. CDR3 length: 12 amino acids.

The gene calls are TRBV10-3 and TRBJ2-1; possibly TRBD2 for D (5 bases). Germline V CDR1 and CDR2: ENHRY, SYGVKD. V lost 6 bases to trimming and J lost 6 bases, with 15 bases between them. There are 14 residues in the CDR3. CDR3 sequence reads: CAISSEVFFNEQFF. Written as DNA, the CDR3 is TGTGCCATCAGCTCGGAGGTATTTTTCAATGAGCAGTTCTTC.

The chain has TRBV28 and TRBJ1-6; D possibly corresponds to TRBD1 (6 bases). Trimming took off 7 bases at V and 2 bases at J, with 18 bases between the two ends. The V gene's germline CDR1 is MDHEN and CDR2 SYDVKM. The CDR3 is 17 amino acids. The CDR3 reads CASTEPKGVTYNSPLHF. CDR3 sequence (DNA): TGTGCCAGCACTGAGCCGAAGGGGGTAACCTATAATTCACCCCTCCACTTT.

The chain is built from TRBV7-9 and TRBJ1-6; 9 bases align to TRBD1. The V gene's germline CDR1 is SEHNR and CDR2 FQNEAQ (reference sequence). Trimming at V came to 5 bases and at J to 8 bases, leaving 10 bases not matched to a gene. The length of the CDR3 is 16 residues. CDR3 in DNA: TGTGCCAGCAGCCCGGCACAGGGGGCGAACGATTCACCCCTCCACTTT. The encoded protein is CASSPAQGANDSPLHF.

The chain links TRBV4-1 to TRBJ2-7, with D tentatively TRBD1 (6 bases). V lost 0 bases and J lost 4, with 19 bases in between. The germline V gene encodes CDR1 MGHRA and CDR2 YSYEKL. The CDR3 is 17 amino acids. This chain's CDR3 is CASSQDIAQGPLYEQYF. CDR3 nucleotide sequence: TGCGCCAGCAGCCAAGATATAGCACAGGGCCCTTTGTACGAGCAGTACTTC.

V gene TRBV27 combines with J gene TRBJ1-2; no clear D. The CDR3 sequence is 15 residues long. V was trimmed by 6 bases and J by 0 bases, leaving 14 bases between them. Germline V gene lookup returns CDR1 MNHEY and CDR2 SMNVEV (reference sequence). The CDR3 DNA reads as TGTGCCAGCAGCCCCGGCCCAGAGGCTAACTATGGCTACACCTTC. Translated, it gives CASSPGPEANYGYTF.

The chain carries TRBV9 and TRBJ2-1; the match to TRBD1 covers 9 bases. CDR3 length: 17 amino acids. Trimming at V came to 0 bases and at J to 1 base, leaving 5 bases not matched to a gene. Per the germline V gene, CDR1 is SGDLS and CDR2 is YYNGEE. This chain's CDR3 is CASSVDLGQGSYNEQFF. Written as DNA, the CDR3 is TGTGCCAGCAGCGTAGATCTCGGACAGGGGTCCTACAATGAGCAGTTCTTC.

The chain recombines TRBV5-1 with TRBJ1-2; 9 positions agree with TRBD1. V trimming: 1 base; J trimming: 2 bases; junction bases outside the gene matches: 12. Germline V gene sequence: CDR1 SGHRS, CDR2 YFSETQ. This CDR3 comprises 18 residues. The CDR3 nucleotides are TGCGCCAGCAGCTTGACCGGGACAGGGTCCCCTTCGAACTATGGCTACACCTTC. Residues: CASSLTGTGSPSNYGYTF.

The J gene is TRBJ1-5, the V gene TRBV6-1, with D possibly matching TRBD1 (5 bases). The germline V gene encodes CDR1 MNHNS and CDR2 SASEGT. V lost 2 bases and J lost 0, with 14 bases in between. This CDR3 is built from 17 residues. The CDR3 protein is CASSESLTVYSNQPQHF. The DNA for the CDR3 is TGTGCCAGCAGTGAATCACTGACAGTTTATAGCAATCAGCCCCAGCATTTT.

The CDR3 reads CASSLEGQASGNTIYF. The CDR3, as DNA: TGTGCCAGCAGCTTAGAAGGACAGGCGTCGGGAAACACCATATATTTT. The V gene is TRBV7-8, the J gene TRBJ1-3, with 7 bases identical to TRBD1. Germline trimming cut 1 base from V and 4 bases from J; bases unmatched to any gene: 7. The germline CDR1 and CDR2 sequences are SGHVS and FQNEAQ. The CDR3 covers 16 residues.

The chain carries TRBV7-3 and TRBJ2-5; 7 bases match TRBD2. The germline gives CDR1 SGHTA, CDR2 FQGTGA. The CDR3 length is 15 residues. Germline trimming cut 1 base from V and 0 bases from J; bases unmatched to any gene: 2. The CDR3 is CASSLNGGDQETQYF. DNA for the CDR3: TGTGCCAGCAGCTTAAATGGGGGGGACCAAGAGACCCAGTACTTC. Using reference TRBV7-3 and TRBJ2-5 for the parts outside the CDR3, the full variable domain is GAGVSQTPSNKVTEKGKYVELRCDPISGHTALYWYRQSLGQGPEFLIYFQGTGAADDSGLPNDRFFAVRPEGSVSTLKIQRTERGDSAVYLCASSLNGGDQETQYFGPGTRLLVL.

The V and J genes are TRBV5-4 and TRBJ2-7, with 8 bases identical to TRBD2. This CDR3 has 14 amino acids. The V gene end was trimmed by 4 bases and the J gene end by 4 bases; junction bases not matched to a gene: 7. Germline assignment: CDR1 SGHNT and CDR2 YYREEE (reference sequence). The CDR3 is CASSPAGGVYEQYF. CDR3 bases: TGTGCCAGCAGCCCCGCGGGGGGCGTGTACGAGCAGTACTTC.

This chain links TRBV7-2 with TRBJ2-3; TRBD2 aligns across 8 bases. This CDR3 region has 17 residues. Germline CDR1 reads SGHTA; CDR2 reads FQGNSA. V was clipped by 4 bases and J by 0 bases; unmatched bases: 9. The CDR3 reads CASSYLPSGPSTDTQYF. In DNA form, the CDR3 reads TGTGCCAGCAGCTACCTCCCTAGCGGGCCCAGCACAGATACGCAGTATTTT. Drawing the rest from reference TRBV7-2 and TRBJ2-3, the complete variable domain is GAGVSQSPSNKVTEKGKDVELRCDPISGHTALYWYRQSLGQGLEFLIYFQGNSAPDKSGLPSDRFSAERTGGSVSTLTIQRTQQEDSAVYLCASSYLPSGPSTDTQYFGPGTRLTVL.

A single count supports this clone. In DNA form, the CDR3 reads TGTGCCAGCAGGGACACAGGGGTTAGGGGCTACACCTTC. This sequence encodes CASRDTGVRGYTF. The V and J genes are TRBV28 and TRBJ1-2; TRBD1 agrees at 7 bases. Unmatched junction bases numbered 9, after V lost 6 bases and J lost 8 bases. Germline-derived CDR1 and CDR2 are MDHEN and SYDVKM. This CDR3 is 13 amino acids long.

The chain uses TRBV9 and TRBJ2-7, with D perhaps matching TRBD2 (5 bases). Between the trimmed V and J ends, which lost 2 bases and 4 bases, there was a span of 16 bases. This CDR3 contains 15 residues. Germline assignment: CDR1 SGDLS and CDR2 YYNGEE. DNA of the CDR3: TGTGCCAGCAGCGTTAGTACGGGGTCTAGGTACGAGCAGTACTTC. Its translation: CASSVSTGSRYEQYF. The variable domain in full, completed from reference TRBV9 and TRBJ2-7, reads DSGVTQTPKHLITATGQRVTLRCSPRSGDLSVYWYQQSLDQGLQFLIQYYNGEERAKGNILERFSAQQFPDLHSELNLSSLELGDSALYFCASSVSTGSRYEQYFGPGTRLTVT.

For the CDR3, the DNA is TGTGCCAGCAGTGGACTAACGTATAAGGCGGATAGCAATCAGCCCCAGCATTTT. Its translation is CASSGLTYKADSNQPQHF. The chain carries TRBV2 and TRBJ1-5, with D uncertain. From germline, CDR1 is SNHLY and CDR2 FYNNEI. V lost 4 bases, J lost 0 bases, and 19 bases lay in between. The CDR3 contains 18 residues.

The rearrangement uses TRBV10-2 and TRBJ1-4; TRBD1 agrees at 8 bases. V was pared by 3 bases and J by 9 bases, with 12 bases of the junction left unmatched. Germline CDR1 is WSHSY and CDR2 is SAAADI. The CDR3 totals 16 residues. CDR3 amino acids: CASSDSFRGRFKKLFF. The DNA for the CDR3 is TGCGCCAGCAGTGATTCTTTCAGGGGGCGCTTTAAAAAACTGTTTTTT.

Turning to this clone: Additional DNA sequences in this sample encode the identical CDR3. The V gene is TRBV28, the J gene TRBJ1-3, with D possibly TRBD1 on 5 matching bases. The CDR3 length is 14 residues. Germline V gene lookup returns CDR1 MDHEN and CDR2 SYDVKM. The V end was cut by 3 bases, the J end by 2 bases, with 8 bases between. CDR3 loop: CASSLGGAGNTIYF. As DNA, the CDR3 is TGTGCCAGCAGTTTGGGGGGGGCTGGAAACACCATATATTTT.

The chain employs TRBV27 and TRBJ2-1, with TRBD2 identical over 7 bases. Germline V lookup: CDR1 MNHEY, CDR2 SMNVEV (reference sequence). The V gene end was trimmed by 10 bases and the J gene end by 0 bases; junction bases not matched to a gene: 27. The CDR3 contains 21 residues. The CDR3 spells CATKGRLKGGPLLNSYNEQFF. CDR3 DNA sequence: TGTGCCACCAAAGGGAGGTTGAAGGGAGGGCCCCTTTTAAACTCCTACAATGAGCAGTTCTTC.

For the CDR3, the DNA is TGTGCCACCCTAGCGGGTTGGGGTGGGGATACGCAGTATTTT. Translated, it gives CATLAGWGGDTQYF. The chain is built from TRBV15 and TRBJ2-3; 8 positions match TRBD2. Trimming removed 8 bases from V and 6 bases from J; junction bases left unmatched: 10. CDR1 is LNHNV and CDR2 is YYDKDF in the germline V gene (reference sequence). This CDR3 is 14 amino acids long.

This chain joins TRBV7-2 and TRBJ2-7, with 9 nucleotides matching TRBD2. CDR1 is SGHTA and CDR2 is FQGNSA in the germline V gene. Trimming removed 0 bases from V and 2 bases from J; junction bases left unmatched: 23. The CDR3 spans 22 residues. CDR3 nucleotides: TGTGCCAGCAGCTTAGCGGGTGAGAGCGGGGGGACCTCGACGAGGCAGCCCTACGAGCAGTACTTC. Amino acid sequence: CASSLAGESGGTSTRQPYEQYF.

V and J are TRBV2 and TRBJ1-6; the match to TRBD1 covers 7 bases. The length of the CDR3 is 14 residues. V lost 6 bases, J lost 3 bases, and 2 bases stayed unmatched. Germline CDR1 reads SNHLY; CDR2 reads FYNNEI. CDR3 nucleotide sequence: TGTGCCAGCAGGGGACAGCTCTATAATTCACCCCTCCACTTT. Protein: CASRGQLYNSPLHF.

This chain's CDR3 is CAISELGGRETQYF. DNA for the CDR3: TGTGCCATCAGTGAGTTGGGAGGTCGGGAGACCCAGTACTTC. V and J are TRBV10-3 and TRBJ2-5; tentative D call: TRBD2 (6 bases). The germline gives CDR1 ENHRY, CDR2 SYGVKD. Between the trimmed V and J ends, which lost 1 base and 5 bases, there was a span of 11 bases. CDR3 size: 14 residues.

The gene calls are TRBV15 and TRBJ1-1; D unclear. Per germline, CDR1 LNHNV and CDR2 YYDKDF (reference sequence). The V gene lost 6 bases and the J gene lost 0 bases, with 17 bases spanning the gap. The CDR3 consists of 16 residues. Here the CDR3 reads CATRRRGSIMNTEAFF. The DNA for the CDR3 is TGTGCCACCAGAAGGAGAGGGAGTATTATGAACACTGAAGCTTTCTTT.

The V and J genes are TRBV6-1 and TRBJ2-1; possible D gene TRBD1, 5 bases. Between the trimmed V and J ends, which lost 6 bases and 0 bases, there was a span of 12 bases. The germline V gene has CDR1 MNHNS and CDR2 SASEGT. CDR3 length equals 15 residues. CDR3 bases: TGTGCCAGCAGGGAAAGGGGTAGCTCCTACAATGAGCAGTTCTTC. Its protein is CASRERGSSYNEQFF.

The V call is TRBV11-2, the J call TRBJ1-6; no firm D call. Trimming removed 5 bases from V and 9 bases from J, with 11 bases in between. Germline-derived CDR1 and CDR2 are SGHAT and FQNNGV. This CDR3 has 13 amino acids. CDR3 sequence (DNA): TGTGCCAGCAGCCTCCTTTCTATTTCACCCCTCCACTTT. Translating gives CASSLLSISPLHF.

The chain is built from TRBV28 and TRBJ1-4; TRBD1 might be the D (5 bases). The V and J ends lost 4 bases and 4 bases respectively, with 16 bases between them. CDR1 MDHEN and CDR2 SYDVKM come from the germline V gene. The CDR3 extends over 16 amino acids. The CDR3 sequence is CASSSIADTINEKLFF. The CDR3 nucleotides are TGTGCCAGCAGTTCGATAGCGGACACGATTAATGAAAAACTGTTTTTT.